Below are 20 T cell receptor beta chains sequenced from a single sample in a study of technical replicates of blood from several donors. Repertoires were generated with immunoSEQ multiplex PCR, while TCRdb's copy carries only in-frame clones and drops some. The data hold more than 10,000 clones, with around 96% observed a single time. Material for sequencing was PBMCs. The receptors stem from a human donor in good health.

This rearrangement joins TRBV7-8 to TRBJ1-5; a possible D gene is TRBD1 (6 bases). V was pared by 5 bases and J by 1 base, with 9 bases between. From germline, CDR1 is SGHVS and CDR2 FQNEAQ. The CDR3 is made up of 14 amino acids. CDR3 amino acids: CASSEGVSNQPQHF. Written as DNA, the CDR3 is TGTGCCAGCAGCGAGGGGGTGAGCAATCAGCCCCAGCATTTT.

J is TRBJ2-3 and V is TRBV19; 11 bases line up with TRBD2. V trimming: 1 base; J trimming: 4 bases; junction bases outside the gene matches: 1. CDR3 length: 15 amino acids. Germline loops: CDR1 LNHDA, CDR2 SQIVND (reference sequence). CDR3 region: CASSIGLAGPDTQYF. The CDR3 DNA reads TGTGCCAGTAGTATAGGACTAGCGGGACCAGATACGCAGTATTTT.

The V and J genes are TRBV7-2 and TRBJ1-1; unclear D gene. Trimming left V 4 bases short and J 5 bases short, with 11 bases between. The CDR3 extends over 13 amino acids. Germline loops: CDR1 SGHTA, CDR2 FQGNSA. Here the CDR3 reads CASSSSGSTEAFF. CDR3 DNA sequence: TGTGCCAGCAGCTCATCCGGGAGTACTGAAGCTTTCTTT.

This clone was picked up one time. This chain connects TRBV11-2 to TRBJ1-1; 8 bases match TRBD1. The CDR3 runs 14 residues. Germline CDR1 reads SGHAT; CDR2 reads FQNNGV. Germline trimming cut 4 bases from V and 6 bases from J; bases unmatched to any gene: 7. CDR3 sequence: CASSSRQGRAEAFF. The CDR3 coding sequence is TGTGCCAGCAGCTCCAGACAGGGGAGGGCTGAAGCTTTCTTT.

The chain carries TRBV6-6 and TRBJ2-7; D is ambiguous. Between the trimmed V and J ends, which lost 0 bases and 1 base, there was a span of 10 bases. Germline V gene sequence: CDR1 MNHNY, CDR2 SVGAGI (reference sequence). The CDR3 totals 15 residues. For the CDR3, the DNA is TGTGCCAGCAGTTACTCGGCCAGTTTTTCCTACGAGCAGTACTTC. Its translation is CASSYSASFSYEQYF.

This chain uses TRBV5-1 with TRBJ2-7, with 9 bases that match TRBD1. V gave up 2 bases and J gave up 5 bases; unmatched junction bases: 5. The CDR3 is 14 residues long. Germline assignment: CDR1 SGHRS and CDR2 YFSETQ. Here the CDR3 reads CASSFGDRANEQYF. In DNA form, the CDR3 reads TGCGCCAGCAGCTTCGGGGACAGGGCCAACGAGCAGTACTTC.

The rearrangement links TRBV15 to TRBJ1-4; no firm D call. The CDR3 length is 16 residues. CDR1 and CDR2 (germline): LNHNV, YYDKDF (reference sequence). Trimming left V 0 bases short and J 4 bases short, with 12 bases between. CDR3 region: CATSRDSGIGNEKLFF. CDR3 DNA: TGTGCCACCAGCAGAGATTCGGGGATCGGTAATGAAAAACTGTTTTTT.

The gene calls are TRBV19 and TRBJ1-5, with unresolved D. Germline V gene lookup returns CDR1 LNHDA and CDR2 SQIVND (reference sequence). The V end was cut by 3 bases, the J end by 3 bases, with 9 bases between. The CDR3 has 14 amino acids. CDR3 sequence reads: CASSMAVNNQPQHF. The DNA for the CDR3 is TGTGCCAGTAGTATGGCGGTAAACAATCAGCCCCAGCATTTT.

This chain connects TRBV5-1 to TRBJ2-3, with D possibly being TRBD2 (6 bases). Germline CDR1 and CDR2: SGHRS and YFSETQ. Trimming removed 8 bases from V and 1 base from J, with 17 bases in between. The CDR3 covers 15 residues. The DNA for the CDR3 is TGCGCCAGTTATGTTAACGGGAGAGGCACAGATACGCAGTATTTT. It encodes CASYVNGRGTDTQYF.

V is TRBV30 and J is TRBJ2-2; 8 nucleotides agree with TRBD1. CDR1 and CDR2 (germline): GTSNPN, SVGIG (reference sequence). The CDR3 runs to 16 residues. The V gene end was trimmed by 0 bases and the J gene end by 5 bases; junction bases not matched to a gene: 8. CDR3 nucleotide sequence: TGTGCCTGGAGTGTAGGTCGACAGGGGATAACCGGGGAGCTGTTTTTT. This codes for CAWSVGRQGITGELFF.

In its sample, this clone was seen a few times. The V call is TRBV7-2, the J call TRBJ2-5; D unclear. The ends were cut back, 0 bases at V and 5 bases at J, with 7 bases in the middle. Per the germline V gene, CDR1 is SGHTA and CDR2 is FQGNSA. The CDR3 covers 13 residues. The CDR3 sequence is CASSLANQETQYF. CDR3 nucleotide sequence: TGTGCCAGCAGCTTAGCGAATCAGGAGACCCAGTACTTC.

V is TRBV5-8 and J is TRBJ2-5, with 9 bases lining up with TRBD2. The CDR3 totals 18 residues. The germline CDR1 and CDR2 sequences are SGHTS and YDEGEE. With 3 bases clipped from V and 5 bases from J, the junction kept 17 bases outside the gene matches. CDR3 in DNA: TGTGCCAGCAGCTCGGAAGAGGTAGCGGGAGTAAATTCGGAGACCCAGTACTTC. Translated, it gives CASSSEEVAGVNSETQYF.

The rearrangement links TRBV5-6 to TRBJ1-5; D call uncertain. The V end lost 1 base, the J end lost 1 base, and 6 bases lay between the germline ends. The CDR3 sequence is 14 residues long. In germline, CDR1 is SGHDT, CDR2 YYEEEE. CDR3 coding DNA: TGTGCCAGCAGCTTGCTGAGCAGCAATCAGCCCCAGCATTTT. Its translation: CASSLLSSNQPQHF. Supplemented by reference TRBV5-6 and TRBJ1-5, the full variable domain reads DAGVTQSPTHLIKTRGQQVTLRCSPKSGHDTVSWYQQALGQGPQFIFQYYEEEERQRGNFPDRFSGHQFPNYSSELNVNALLLGDSALYLCASSLLSSNQPQHFGDGTRLSIL.

The chain joins TRBV6-6 to TRBJ1-5; D is perhaps TRBD1 (6 bases). The CDR3 has 15 amino acids. V was pared by 3 bases and J by 3 bases, with 12 bases between. Germline V gene lookup returns CDR1 MNHNY and CDR2 SVGAGI (reference sequence). Here the CDR3 reads CASSYGGEVNQPQHF. The CDR3 DNA reads TGTGCCAGCAGTTATGGGGGCGAGGTCAATCAGCCCCAGCATTTT.

The rearrangement uses TRBV6-1 and TRBJ2-5; unclear D gene. The CDR3 consists of 13 residues. The V gene lost 4 bases and the J gene lost 0 bases, with 6 bases spanning the gap. CDR1 is MNHNS, CDR2 SASEGT, per germline. The CDR3 sequence: CASSAVYQETQYF. The CDR3 nucleotides read TGTGCCAGCAGTGCTGTGTACCAAGAGACCCAGTACTTC.

This chain connects TRBV27 to TRBJ2-2; 7 nucleotides align to TRBD1. Germline V gene lookup returns CDR1 MNHEY and CDR2 SMNVEV (reference sequence). There are 19 residues in the CDR3. V gave up 1 base and J gave up 3 bases; unmatched junction bases: 14. CDR3 region: CASSLFSGTDRYDTGELFF. In nucleotides, the CDR3 is TGTGCCAGCAGTTTATTCTCCGGGACAGACCGTTATGACACCGGGGAGCTGTTTTTT.

J is TRBJ1-4 and V is TRBV5-1; the match to TRBD1 covers 7 bases. Germline assignment: CDR1 SGHRS and CDR2 YFSETQ. The CDR3 is made up of 16 amino acids. The ends lost 2 bases at V and 0 bases at J; junction bases unmatched: 4. CDR3 bases: TGCGCCAGCAGCTTCCAGGGGACAGCAACTAATGAAAAACTGTTTTTT. Amino acids: CASSFQGTATNEKLFF.

Only one count was recorded for this clone. The rearrangement links TRBV7-2 to TRBJ2-1; D is uncertain. The CDR3 extends over 13 amino acids. Germline assignment: CDR1 SGHTA and CDR2 FQGNSA. Trimming cost V 1 base and J 3 bases, with 4 bases left between them. CDR3 nucleotides: TGTGCCAGCAGCTTAGTCAGCTACAATGAGCAGTTCTTC. Its translation is CASSLVSYNEQFF.

The J gene is TRBJ1-1, the V gene TRBV5-4; possible D gene TRBD1, 5 bases. Trimming cost V 2 bases and J 11 bases, with 13 bases left between them. Germline CDR1 and CDR2: SGHNT and YYREEE (reference sequence). This CDR3 is 12 amino acids long. CDR3 residues: CASSFDREEAFF. The CDR3 bases are TGTGCCAGCAGCTTTGACAGAGAAGAGGCTTTCTTT.

This clone was detected only once. The gene calls are TRBV27 and TRBJ1-2, with 7 bases fitting TRBD1. The CDR3 sequence is 14 residues long. With V trimmed by 6 bases and J by 4 bases, 8 bases remained unmatched. Germline CDR1 reads MNHEY; CDR2 reads SMNVEV (reference sequence). CDR3 DNA sequence: TGTGCCAGCAGGAAGACAGGGCCGGGCTATGGCTACACCTTC. Its protein product is CASRKTGPGYGYTF.